A single sample gave rise to the 3 T cell receptor beta chains below, sequenced in a study of tumor and adjacent non-tumor tissue in lung cancer. TCRbeta libraries were built with three rounds of nested PCR, modified from ARM-PCR. TCRdb used MiXCR to reprocess the multiplex PCR reads, holding one entry per CDR3 protein. The table includes about 44,000 distinct CDR3 sequences, less than 70% detected once. This sample's RNA came from whole unsorted tissue. Distant lung tissue was collected more than 3 cm away from the tumor edge. The sample consisted of distant non-tumor lung tissue. The receptors derive from a woman aged 40 to 50 with non-small cell lung cancer.

This chain connects TRBV6-6 to TRBJ2-3, with TRBD1 as a possible D gene (6 bases). Germline V gene lookup returns CDR1 MNHNY and CDR2 SVGAGI (reference sequence). V gave up 9 bases and J gave up 4 bases, with 20 bases separating them. There are 15 residues in the CDR3. The CDR3 nucleotides read TGTGCCAGTAGAAAGGGACATGGGTTCTCAGATACGCAGTATTTT. This sequence encodes CASRKGHGFSDTQYF.

Ten or more counts support this clonotype. The chain couples TRBV11-1 to TRBJ2-7; D possibly corresponds to TRBD2 (6 bases). CDR3 size: 15 residues. Trimming took off 8 bases at V and 1 base at J, with 18 bases between the two ends. The germline V gene has CDR1 SGHAT and CDR2 FQDESV (reference sequence). In nucleotides, the CDR3 is TGTGCCAGCTCAAGAGATCGGGGGAGGTCCTACGAGCAGTACTTC. Translated: CASSRDRGRSYEQYF.

On this clonotype itself: A much larger clone lies one base from this, so it may be a read error. The V and J genes are TRBV10-1 and TRBJ2-7, with D unclear. The V end lost 10 bases, the J end lost 3 bases, and 19 bases lay between the germline ends. CDR1 is WNHNN and CDR2 is SYGVQD in the germline V gene (reference sequence). This CDR3 is 14 amino acids long. CDR3 region: CAIPPTRTRYEQYF. CDR3 nucleotide sequence: TGCGCCATCCCCCCGACCAGGACGCGCTACGAGCAGTACTTC.